Below are 16 T cell receptor beta chains sequenced from a single sample in a study of blood T cell repertoires in COVID-19. The protocol was immunoSEQ multiplex PCR, while the TCRdb copy is restricted to in-frame clones and leaves out a portion. The top ten hold around 2% of the sample, which has around 290,000 clones, 85% to 90% seen once. Sequenced material: PBMCs or T cells enriched from blood (not recorded which). These receptors were taken from a woman aged 60 to 75 in a cohort exposed to, infected with or recovered from COVID-19 (not recorded which).

V is TRBV14 and J is TRBJ2-7; a weak D match, TRBD2 (6 bases). This CDR3 has 15 residues. Germline V gene lookup returns CDR1 SGHDN and CDR2 FVKESK. The V end was cut by 0 bases, the J end by 6 bases, with 15 bases between. This chain's CDR3 is CASSQETSWLGEQYF. The CDR3 nucleotides are TGTGCCAGCAGCCAAGAAACTAGCTGGCTTGGCGAGCAGTACTTC.

The V gene is TRBV28, the J gene TRBJ2-3, with 8 bases identical to TRBD1. Germline V gives CDR1 MDHEN, CDR2 SYDVKM. V gave up 6 bases and J gave up 1 base; unmatched junction bases: 6. The length of the CDR3 is 15 residues. CDR3 in amino acids: CASSPGQGGTDTQYF. The CDR3 coding sequence is TGTGCCAGCAGCCCTGGACAGGGAGGCACAGATACGCAGTATTTT.

J is TRBJ1-3 and V is TRBV27; 8 nucleotides match TRBD1. In germline, CDR1 is MNHEY, CDR2 SMNVEV (reference sequence). The V and J ends lost 7 bases and 2 bases, in that order; junction bases with no gene match: 4. The CDR3 has 14 residues. In DNA, the CDR3 is TGTGCCAGCAAACTACAGGGGGCTGGAAACACCATATATTTT. Its translation: CASKLQGAGNTIYF.

The chain is built from TRBV2 and TRBJ2-5, with 8 bases identical to TRBD2. Germline V gene data show CDR1 as SNHLY and CDR2 as FYNNEI. With 7 bases clipped from V and 9 bases from J, the junction kept 10 bases outside the gene matches. There are 13 residues in the CDR3. The DNA for the CDR3 is TGTGCCAGCACCACCCAGCGGGAGAGGGCCCAGTACTTC. This codes for CASTTQRERAQYF.

The CDR3 DNA reads as TGTGCCAGCAGCGTCTCGGGGGTAGCGGGAGACGAGCAGTACTTC. Protein sequence: CASSVSGVAGDEQYF. The chain links TRBV9 to TRBJ2-7; TRBD2 matches 9 bases. Germline V gene lookup returns CDR1 SGDLS and CDR2 YYNGEE. Trimming took 2 bases from V and 5 from J; bases not matched to a gene: 8. CDR3 length: 15 amino acids.

The chain uses TRBV6-5 and TRBJ2-7, with D possibly matching TRBD1 (5 bases). Germline values: CDR1 MNHEY, CDR2 SVGAGI. The CDR3 totals 13 residues. The V gene lost 2 bases and the J gene lost 1 base, with 6 bases spanning the gap. The CDR3 DNA sequence: TGTGCCAGCAGTTACGACAGTTCCTACGAGCAGTACTTC. Protein sequence: CASSYDSSYEQYF.

The CDR3 DNA sequence: TGTGCCAGCAGTTTAGGACTAGCGGGAGGGCAAGAGACCCAGTACTTC. Translated, it gives CASSLGLAGGQETQYF. This chain uses TRBV28 with TRBJ2-5, with 15 bases lining up with TRBD2. The germline CDR1 and CDR2 sequences are MDHEN and SYDVKM. The CDR3 runs 16 residues. The ends lost 2 bases at V and 2 bases at J; junction bases unmatched: 0.

J is TRBJ2-2 and V is TRBV5-4, with a tentative D call TRBD2 (5 bases). The CDR3 loop spans 15 amino acids. Trimming removed 2 bases from V and 6 bases from J, with 14 bases in between. CDR1 is SGHNT, CDR2 YYREEE, per germline (reference sequence). CDR3 coding DNA: TGTGCCAGCAGCTTATCCGGGAACTTCGCCGGGGAGCTGTTTTTT. Its translation: CASSLSGNFAGELFF.

In DNA, the CDR3 is TGTGCCAGCAGCTTTGGGACAGACTACGAGCAGTACTTC. It yields the protein CASSFGTDYEQYF. The chain joins TRBV7-3 to TRBJ2-7, with 7 bases fitting TRBD1. Germline-derived CDR1 and CDR2 are SGHTA and FQGTGA. There are 13 residues in the CDR3. Unmatched junction bases numbered 2, after V lost 3 bases and J lost 3 bases.

This rearrangement joins TRBV30 to TRBJ1-5; 11 bases are a match to TRBD1. Germline CDR1 reads GTSNPN; CDR2 reads SVGIG (reference sequence). The length of the CDR3 is 16 residues. The junction had 5 bases not matched to a gene; V was cut back by 1 base and J by 3 bases. The CDR3 region is CAWSGGQGVLNQPQHF. The DNA for the CDR3 is TGTGCCTGGAGTGGGGGACAGGGGGTGCTCAATCAGCCCCAGCATTTT.

V and J are TRBV10-2 and TRBJ2-1; 10 bases agree with TRBD2. The CDR3 length is 20 residues. V trimming: 0 bases; J trimming: 0 bases; junction bases outside the gene matches: 11. The V gene's germline CDR1 is WSHSY and CDR2 SAAADI. The CDR3, as DNA: TGCGCCAGCAGTGAGTCGCCTAGCGGGAGCTTAAGGAGCTCCTACAATGAGCAGTTCTTC. Its translation: CASSESPSGSLRSSYNEQFF.

The gene calls are TRBV9 and TRBJ2-1; TRBD2 matches at 7 bases. Germline loops: CDR1 SGDLS, CDR2 YYNGEE. The V segment lost 0 bases and the J segment 8 bases; nucleotides outside the gene matches: 20. The CDR3 loop spans 19 amino acids. CDR3 DNA sequence: TGTGCCAGCAGCGTAGTAGTAGTTGGTTTAAGCGGGATGTCTTATGAGCAGTTCTTC. Translating gives CASSVVVVGLSGMSYEQFF.

This chain links TRBV7-8 with TRBJ1-1; no definite D call. Trimming stripped 5 bases from V and 4 bases from J, with 20 bases between. CDR1 and CDR2 (germline): SGHVS, FQNEAQ. The CDR3 consists of 16 residues. CDR3 DNA sequence: TGTGCCAGCAGCGTACAGCCCCTCTTTGGCGTCACTGAAGCTTTCTTT. As protein: CASSVQPLFGVTEAFF.

CDR3 bases: TGTGCCAGCAGCCCGCGGGGGCTTGCGAGGGAGCAGTTCTTC. As protein: CASSPRGLAREQFF. The V and J genes are TRBV7-2 and TRBJ2-1; tentatively, D is TRBD2 (7 bases). The germline V and J ends were trimmed by 5 bases and 10 bases, with 18 bases remaining between them. The germline V gene encodes CDR1 SGHTA and CDR2 FQGNSA. CDR3 length: 14 amino acids.

The chain uses TRBV6-5 and TRBJ2-3; TRBD2 aligns across 7 bases. The CDR3 sequence is 15 residues long. Looked up from germline, CDR1 is MNHEY and CDR2 is SVGAGI. V was pared by 3 bases and J by 4 bases, with 7 bases of the junction left unmatched. DNA of the CDR3: TGTGCCAGCAGTTATGGCGGGAGTGGAGCAGATACGCAGTATTTT. Residues: CASSYGGSGADTQYF.

This chain joins TRBV2 and TRBJ1-3; weak D call: TRBD1 (5 bases). This CDR3 region has 14 residues. V lost 6 bases, J lost 0 bases, and 9 bases lay in between. Germline CDR1 is SNHLY and CDR2 is FYNNEI. The CDR3 DNA is TGTGCCAGCAGCCGGGACTACTCTGGAAACACCATATATTTT. Protein product: CASSRDYSGNTIYF.